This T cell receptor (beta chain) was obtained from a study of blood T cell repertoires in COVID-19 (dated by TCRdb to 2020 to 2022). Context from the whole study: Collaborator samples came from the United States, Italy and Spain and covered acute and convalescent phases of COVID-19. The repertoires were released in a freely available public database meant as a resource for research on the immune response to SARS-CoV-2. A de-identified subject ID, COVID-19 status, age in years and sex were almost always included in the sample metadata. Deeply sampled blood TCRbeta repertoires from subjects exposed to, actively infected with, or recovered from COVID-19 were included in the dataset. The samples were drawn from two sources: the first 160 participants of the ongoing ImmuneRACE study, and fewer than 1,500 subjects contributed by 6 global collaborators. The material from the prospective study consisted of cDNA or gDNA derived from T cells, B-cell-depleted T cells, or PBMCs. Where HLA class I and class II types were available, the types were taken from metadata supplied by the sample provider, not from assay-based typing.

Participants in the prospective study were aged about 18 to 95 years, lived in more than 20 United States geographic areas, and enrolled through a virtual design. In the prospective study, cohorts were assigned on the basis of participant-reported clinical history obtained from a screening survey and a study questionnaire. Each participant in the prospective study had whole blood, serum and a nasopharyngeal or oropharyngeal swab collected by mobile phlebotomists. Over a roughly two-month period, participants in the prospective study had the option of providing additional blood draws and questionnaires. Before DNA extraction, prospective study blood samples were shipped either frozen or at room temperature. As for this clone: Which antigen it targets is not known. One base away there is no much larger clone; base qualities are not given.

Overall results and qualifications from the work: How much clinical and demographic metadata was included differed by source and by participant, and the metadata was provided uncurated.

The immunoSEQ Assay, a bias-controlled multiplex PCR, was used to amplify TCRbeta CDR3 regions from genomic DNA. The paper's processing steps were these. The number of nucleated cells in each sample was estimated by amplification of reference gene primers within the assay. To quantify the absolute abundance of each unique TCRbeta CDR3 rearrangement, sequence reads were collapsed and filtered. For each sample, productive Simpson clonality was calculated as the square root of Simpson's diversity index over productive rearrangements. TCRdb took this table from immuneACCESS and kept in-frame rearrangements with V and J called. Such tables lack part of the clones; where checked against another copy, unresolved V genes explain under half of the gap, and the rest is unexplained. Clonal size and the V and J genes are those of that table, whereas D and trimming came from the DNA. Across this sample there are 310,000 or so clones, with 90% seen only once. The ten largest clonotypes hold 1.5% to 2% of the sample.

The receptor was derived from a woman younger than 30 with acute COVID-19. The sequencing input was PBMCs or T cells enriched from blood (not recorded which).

The CDR3 is CASSNYDRRHTYGYTF. The sequenced DNA is TGTGCCAGCAGTAACTACGACAGGCGGCACACGTATGGCTACACCTTC. The chain was built from TRBV28 and TRBJ1-2; tentative D gene TRBD1, with 6 bases matching. The CDR3 sequence holds 16 residues, the cysteine and phenylalanine included. The entry retains the CDR3 DNA only, 48 bases that are in frame from base 1. V is pared back by 5 bases and J by 5 bases, with 21 bases lying between the germline termini. According to the germline V gene, CDR1 reads MDHEN and CDR2 reads SYDVKM.